Each of the 3 T cell receptor beta chains below was sequenced from the same sample in a study of OX40 agonist ivuxolimab in advanced cancers. The library was prepared using the immunoSEQ multiplex PCR assay. The immuneACCESS repertoire file appears here via TCRdb, limited to in-frame rearrangements. These files lack a portion of the clones; in checked studies, under half of the deficit traces to unresolved V genes, and the cause of the others is not known. The sample includes about 80,000 clones, with around 92% observed a single time. The biggest ten clones account for about 8% of the sample. The sample here was CD4+ or CD8+ T cells sorted from blood, taken in a trial of the OX40 agonist ivuxolimab. These receptor sequences come from an adult with an advanced solid tumor such as melanoma, head and neck, liver or kidney cancer.

The chain recombines TRBV6-5 with TRBJ1-1, with a tentative D call TRBD1 (5 bases). Per germline, CDR1 MNHEY and CDR2 SVGAGI. V lost 6 bases and J lost 0, with 11 bases in between. There are 14 residues in the CDR3. CDR3 sequence reads: CASSRGLLNTEAFF. DNA for the CDR3: TGTGCCAGCAGCCGGGGACTGCTGAACACTGAAGCTTTCTTT.

This clone occurred a few times. The chain uses TRBV4-2 and TRBJ1-1; D unclear. This CDR3 region has 13 residues. Germline CDR1 is LGHNA and CDR2 is YNFKEQ. With 7 bases removed from V and 0 bases from J, the gap between germline ends came to 9 bases. CDR3 in amino acids: CASKNSMNTEAFF. The CDR3 nucleotides are TGTGCCAGCAAGAACAGTATGAACACTGAAGCTTTCTTT.

Only a few counts were recorded for this clone. The V and J genes are TRBV6-1 and TRBJ1-6; the D is unclear. CDR1 is MNHNS and CDR2 is SASEGT in the germline V gene. The CDR3 runs 12 residues. Trimming left V 4 bases short and J 7 bases short, with 5 bases between. The CDR3 bases are TGTGCCAGCAGTGCCTTCAATTCACCCCTCCACTTT. Protein sequence: CASSAFNSPLHF.